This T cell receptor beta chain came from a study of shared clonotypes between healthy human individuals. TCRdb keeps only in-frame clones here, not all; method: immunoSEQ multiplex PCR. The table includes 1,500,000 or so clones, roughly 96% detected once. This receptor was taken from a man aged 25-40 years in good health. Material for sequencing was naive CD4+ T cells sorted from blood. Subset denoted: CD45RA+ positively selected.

DNA for the CDR3: TGTGCCAGCAGCGCGGGACAGACCTACAATGAGCAGTTCTTC. Translated, it gives CASSAGQTYNEQFF. The chain combines TRBV5-4 with TRBJ2-1; D is perhaps TRBD1 (7 bases). The CDR3 has 14 residues. V was cut by 4 bases and J by 2 bases, with 10 bases left in between. The germline CDR1 and CDR2 sequences are SGHNT and YYREEE (reference sequence).